These 10 T cell receptor beta chains originate from one sample sequenced in a study of T-cell memory formation after mild COVID-19. TCRdb fed the 5' RACE reads into MiXCR, producing one record per CDR3 protein. The data hold about 290,000 distinct CDR3 sequences, with around a sixth observed a single time. The sequencing input was PBMCs or a T cell subset sorted from them (not recorded which). The receptor source for this set is a man between 18 and 35 years old who had mild COVID-19 (a few samples of this study predate the infection). Cell type and time point are not known.

The gene calls are TRBV6-5 and TRBJ2-1; perhaps D is TRBD1 or TRBD2 (5 bases each). V shed 1 base and J shed 0 bases, with 10 bases lying between them. The CDR3 extends over 16 amino acids. Germline-derived CDR1 and CDR2 are MNHEY and SVGAGI. CDR3: CASSYWDGRSYNEQFF. CDR3 coding DNA: TGTGCCAGCAGTTACTGGGACGGTCGCTCCTACAATGAGCAGTTCTTC.

The genes are TRBV11-1 and TRBJ2-5, with 8 bases aligning to TRBD1. After removal of 1 base from V and 1 base from J, the junction contained 5 bases not matched to a gene. The CDR3 spans 16 residues. Germline assignment: CDR1 SGHAT and CDR2 FQDESV (reference sequence). The CDR3 DNA is TGTGCCAGCAGCTTAGTCACAGGGGGTTTCCAAGAGACCCAGTACTTC. It specifies CASSLVTGGFQETQYF.

The chain joins TRBV4-3 to TRBJ2-3; TRBD2 might be the D (5 bases). This CDR3 has 18 residues. Germline CDR1 LGHNA, CDR2 YSLEER. V shed 1 base and J shed 4 bases, with 21 bases lying between them. Here the CDR3 reads CASSQVGHLLGSADTQYF. The CDR3 bases are TGCGCCAGCAGCCAAGTGGGCCATTTATTGGGGAGCGCAGATACGCAGTATTTT.

This clonotype showed up just a few times. The gene calls are TRBV6-2 or TRBV6-3 and TRBJ2-7, with 7 bases lining up with TRBD2. This CDR3 spans 15 amino acids. Losses at the gene ends were 7 bases for V and 0 bases for J; bases not matched to a gene: 9. Germline CDR1 MNHEY, CDR2 SVGEGT. The chain's CDR3 is CASTLGGAFSYEQYV. CDR3 coding DNA: TGTGCCAGCACGTTGGGAGGGGCGTTCTCCTACGAGCAGTACGTC.

This clonotype has a handful of counts. The CDR3 reads CASSVFDRGFTEAFF. The CDR3 DNA reads as TGTGCCAGCAGTGTTTTCGACAGGGGTTTTACTGAAGCTTTCTTT. The chain recombines TRBV25-1 with TRBJ1-1; the match to TRBD1 covers 8 bases. This CDR3 comprises 15 residues. Germline CDR1 and CDR2: MGHDK and SYGVNS. V lost 4 bases to trimming and J lost 5 bases; unmatched junction nucleotides: 9.

This clonotype was counted a few times. This chain joins TRBV6-5 and TRBJ2-6; D is perhaps TRBD1 or TRBD2 (5 bases each). Germline V gene sequence: CDR1 MNHEY, CDR2 SVGAGI. The CDR3 is 17 residues long. V lost 4 bases and J 1 base, leaving 14 bases between the germline ends. This chain's CDR3 is CASSSPVGVSGANVLTF. The CDR3 DNA follows: TGTGCCAGCAGTTCCCCCGTGGGGGTTTCTGGGGCCAACGTCCTGACTTTC.

This clonotype has only a few counts. The chain employs TRBV20-1 and TRBJ2-1; 12 bases align to TRBD2. J was trimmed by 4 bases and V by 2 bases; bases with no gene match: 3. From germline, CDR1 is DFQATT and CDR2 SNEGSKA (reference sequence). This CDR3 spans 15 amino acids. The CDR3 sequence is CSARLAGGFYNEQFF. The DNA of the CDR3 is TGCAGTGCTAGACTAGCGGGGGGGTTTTACAATGAGCAGTTCTTC.

The chain carries TRBV10-3 and TRBJ1-2; tentative D call: TRBD1 (6 bases). Per the germline V gene, CDR1 is ENHRY and CDR2 is SYGVKD. V lost 0 bases, J lost 3 bases, and 11 bases lay in between. The length of the CDR3 is 15 residues. The CDR3 loop reads CAISESEGVDYGYTF. CDR3 DNA: TGTGCCATCAGTGAGTCGGAGGGGGTTGACTATGGCTACACCTTC.

This clonotype appeared a few times. Germline and junction disagree at one end, which may indicate a read error. This sequence joins TRBV7-2 and TRBJ2-5; D gene unclear. Per germline, CDR1 SGHTA and CDR2 FQGNSA. CDR3 length: 12 amino acids. CDR3 in amino acids: CASSSGKTPRNF. The CDR3 region has the DNA TGTGCCAGCAGCTCCGGCAAGACCCCCAGGAACTTC. Looking up the rest from reference TRBV7-2 and TRBJ2-5 gives the full variable domain: GAGVSQSPSNKVTEKGKDVELRCDPISGHTALYWYRQSLGQGLEFLIYFQGNSAPDKSGLPSDRFSAERTGGSVSTLTIQRTQQEDSAVYLCASSSGKTPRNFGPGTRLLVL.

The CDR3 reads CASSLETGDGYTF. CDR3 nucleotides: TGTGCCAGCAGCTTAGAGACAGGGGACGGCTACACCTTC. The chain carries TRBV11-2 and TRBJ1-2; 8 bases align to TRBD1. V shed 0 bases and J 8 bases; nucleotides not matched to a gene: 2. The CDR3 extends over 13 amino acids. CDR1 and CDR2 from the germline V gene are SGHAT and FQNNGV.